This TCR beta chain was captured by sequencing in a study of OX40 agonist ivuxolimab in advanced cancers. Across the study: All patients had ivuxolimab intravenously every 2 weeks at 0.01 to 10 mg/kg. The eligibility criteria allowed prior anti-PD-1, anti-PD-L1 or anti-CTLA-4 therapy, and approximately 42% had some. Overall study results and limits: Both blood CD4+ and CD8+ T cells showed clonal growth by week 6 at 0.1 to 3.0 mg/kg.

As to this clone: Its antigen remains unknown. Other DNA variants within this sample encode the same CDR3.

Using immunoSEQ multiplex PCR, the repertoire was profiled, and TCRdb retains in-frame clones only, with some absent. The table has tens of thousands of clones, about 93% seen once. Germline V gene sequence: CDR1 KGHSH, CDR2 LQKENI. CDR3 length equals 13 residues. The germline V and J ends were trimmed by 2 bases and 0 bases, with 4 bases remaining between them. This material consisted of CD4+ or CD8+ T cells sorted from blood, taken in a trial of the OX40 agonist ivuxolimab. The source of this sequence is an adult with an advanced solid tumor such as melanoma, head and neck, liver or kidney cancer. V and J are TRBV18 and TRBJ1-1; D is ambiguous. The chain's CDR3 is CASSPDMNTEAFF. The CDR3 coding sequence is TGTGCCAGCTCACCAGATATGAACACTGAAGCTTTCTTT.